The T cell receptor (beta chain) described here comes from a study of vaccination and CD4 T cells after COVID-19. Study information: Blood was drawn a median roughly 66 days post second dose, range 14 to 241.

The ends were cut back, 8 bases at V and 5 bases at J, with 14 bases in the middle. This CDR3 is built from 13 residues. Germline V gives CDR1 SNHLY, CDR2 FYNNEI. Turning to this clonotype: The antigen remains unidentified.

The Oncomine TCR Beta short-read assay sequenced DNA from cultured CD4+ T cells. Using its own MiXCR run on the PCR reads, TCRdb lists one record per CDR3 protein. The sample lists around 3,900 distinct CDR3 sequences; 68% were seen once. Noted treatment: 10-day PBMC culture with coronavirus spike peptide pools or control peptides (ViraFEST assay). Half the growth medium was swapped for new IL-2 medium on days 3 and 7. Sequenced: CD4+ T cells from blood, cultured in vitro. V is TRBV2 and J is TRBJ2-3; D not resolved. This receptor was obtained from a human donor who had recovered from COVID-19. The CDR3 bases are TGTGCCAGCGGCATATTTAGAAAAGATACGCAGTATTTT. Protein product: CASGIFRKDTQYF.